This passage covers 4 T cell receptor beta chains from one sample sequenced in a study of shared T cell receptors in the human thymus. Profiled with immunoSEQ multiplex PCR; TCRdb holds only in-frame clones, not every one. The table lists 450,000 to 650,000 clones, around 78% of them singletons. The same sample was also studied in work on human thymus T cells.

The sequenced sample was thymocytes. These receptors were obtained from a boy in the first two years of life with a congenital heart defect.

This sequence joins TRBV19 and TRBJ1-5; 8 bases line up with TRBD1. V shed 3 bases, J shed 5 bases, and the junction held 9 bases outside the gene matches. CDR3 length: 16 residues. The germline V gene has CDR1 LNHDA and CDR2 SQIVND (reference sequence). CDR3 sequence reads: CASSIRSGTGDQPQHF. The CDR3 bases are TGTGCCAGTAGTATCCGATCCGGGACAGGTGATCAGCCCCAGCATTTT.

This sequence joins TRBV4-2 and TRBJ2-7; D not certain. Per the germline V gene, CDR1 is LGHNA and CDR2 is YNFKEQ. The CDR3 spans 15 residues. Between the trimmed V and J ends, which lost 0 bases and 5 bases, there was a span of 14 bases. CDR3 in amino acids: CASSQDPHEAHEQYF. The CDR3 DNA reads TGTGCCAGCAGCCAAGACCCGCACGAAGCCCACGAGCAGTACTTC.

The rearrangement joins TRBV28 to TRBJ2-3; 9 positions match TRBD2. The CDR3 contains 15 residues. V dropped 5 bases and J dropped 1; count of bases not matched to a gene: 4. Germline V lookup: CDR1 MDHEN, CDR2 SYDVKM. The chain's CDR3 is CASSPLAGRTDTQYF. CDR3 nucleotide sequence: TGTGCCAGCAGTCCTCTAGCGGGACGCACAGATACGCAGTATTTT.

This chain connects TRBV19 to TRBJ1-2; 8 nucleotides line up with TRBD1. The CDR3 contains 16 residues. Looked up from germline, CDR1 is LNHDA and CDR2 is SQIVND (reference sequence). V dropped 5 bases and J dropped 7; count of bases not matched to a gene: 15. CDR3: CASSRKVGQGRPGYTF. DNA of the CDR3: TGTGCCAGTAGTCGTAAGGTCGGACAGGGCCGTCCTGGCTACACCTTC.